This TCR beta chain was recorded in a study of cytomegalovirus exposure and HLA in healthy donors. The study's findings and limits: Later analysis revealed greater clonal expansion in HLA-associated TCR beta chains than in equally common others. Further analysis was carried out later, and it showed several of the most significant clusters appearing linked to common viral pathogens. The number of N-insertions in an Asian-associated ancestry cluster was reportedly below the approximately 700-donor mean in a later analysis.

Amplification used 60 Vbeta primers and 13 Jbeta primers. Some clones are missing from TCRdb's copy, which holds only in-frame ones; the method was immunoSEQ multiplex PCR. The sample gives about 160,000 clones, 70% to 85% of which show up once; roughly 3.6% is in the top ten. Comments on this clone: The antigen is not known.

Sequenced material: PBMCs. This clonotype was sampled from a man younger than 40 in good health and CMV-seropositive.

The CDR3 sequence is CASSYTAGGTDTQYF. The CDR3 DNA reads TGTGCCAGCAGTTATACAGCGGGGGGCACAGATACGCAGTATTTT. The chain joins TRBV6-5 to TRBJ2-3; 8 bases line up with TRBD2. The CDR3 is 15 amino acids. Looked up from germline, CDR1 is MNHEY and CDR2 is SVGAGI. V gave up 3 bases and J gave up 1 base; unmatched junction bases: 3.